The rows below give T cell receptor beta chains drawn from one sample of a study of T cells in Graves' hyperthyroidism and ophthalmopathy. TCRdb re-called the multiplex PCR reads with MiXCR, one entry per CDR3 protein. The table records roughly 750,000 distinct CDR3 sequences, about a sixth of them present only once. Sequencing was done on a sample of blood. The origin of the receptors is a man between 18 and 29 years old with Graves' hyperthyroidism. CDR3s include the opening cysteine and the closing phenylalanine or tryptophan. Each record gives: clone size, V gene, J gene, CDR3 length, D gene, CDR3 protein, CDR3 DNA. D genes are given only for firm matches. A clone size is listed for some rows: how often the clone was seen (once, few, many), or a class if it is expanded.

clone size: few; V gene: TRBV25-1; J gene: TRBJ2-7; CDR3 length: 13; D gene: -; CDR3 protein: CASRRDYSYEQYF; CDR3 DNA: TGTGCCAGCAGGCGCGATTATTCCTACGAGCAGTACTTC
clone size: -; V gene: TRBV18; J gene: TRBJ1-3; CDR3 length: 15; D gene: -; CDR3 protein: CASSPTWGSGNTIYF; CDR3 DNA: TGTGCCAGCTCACCTACTTGGGGGTCTGGAAACACCATATATTTT
clone size: many; V gene: TRBV7-3; J gene: TRBJ2-3; CDR3 length: 19; D gene: TRBD2; CDR3 protein: CASSPTGGRGEFGTDTQYF; CDR3 DNA: TGTGCCAGCAGCCCCACCGGGGGGAGGGGTGAATTTGGCACAGATACGCAGTATTTT
clone size: -; V gene: TRBV18; J gene: TRBJ1-1; CDR3 length: 15; D gene: -; CDR3 protein: CASSPRQGGDTEAFF; CDR3 DNA: TGTGCCAGCTCACCCAGGCAGGGAGGGGACACTGAAGCTTTCTTT
clone size: few; V gene: TRBV2; J gene: TRBJ2-7; CDR3 length: 14; D gene: TRBD2; CDR3 protein: CASREPGGNYEQYF; CDR3 DNA: TGTGCCAGCAGGGAGCCGGGAGGGAACTACGAGCAGTACTTC
clone size: few; V gene: TRBV27; J gene: TRBJ2-7; CDR3 length: 14; D gene: -; CDR3 protein: CASSLDGMNYEQYF; CDR3 DNA: TGTGCCAGCAGTTTAGACGGGATGAACTACGAGCAGTACTTC
clone size: few; V gene: TRBV7-8; J gene: TRBJ1-5; CDR3 length: 14; D gene: -; CDR3 protein: CASSLWTAAGPQHF; CDR3 DNA: TGTGCCAGCAGCTTATGGACGGCCGCGGGGCCCCAGCATTTT
clone size: -; V gene: TRBV18; J gene: TRBJ1-6; CDR3 length: 14; D gene: -; CDR3 protein: CASSPTSPGGPLHF; CDR3 DNA: TGTGCCAGCTCACCGACGTCCCCAGGCGGTCCCCTCCACTTT
clone size: -; V gene: TRBV29-1; J gene: TRBJ1-5; CDR3 length: 13; D gene: TRBD1; CDR3 protein: CSVTTGTGQPQHF; CDR3 DNA: TGCAGCGTTACGACAGGGACAGGTCAGCCCCAGCATTTT
clone size: -; V gene: TRBV4-2; J gene: TRBJ2-7; CDR3 length: 14; D gene: -; CDR3 protein: CASSLGQSLDEQYF; CDR3 DNA: TGTGCCAGCAGCCTCGGACAGTCCTTGGACGAGCAGTACTTC
clone size: few; V gene: TRBV7-8; J gene: TRBJ2-1; CDR3 length: 14; D gene: -; CDR3 protein: CASSFAGTYNEQFF; CDR3 DNA: TGTGCCAGCAGCTTTGCAGGGACCTACAATGAGCAGTTCTTC
clone size: few; V gene: TRBV7-8; J gene: TRBJ2-3; CDR3 length: 16; D gene: TRBD2; CDR3 protein: CASSPMGLAGGRAQYF; CDR3 DNA: TGTGCCAGCAGCCCGATGGGACTAGCGGGAGGAAGAGCGCAGTATTTT
clone size: many; V gene: TRBV5-6; J gene: TRBJ2-3; CDR3 length: 17; D gene: TRBD1; CDR3 protein: CASSLVSGGAGTDTQYF; CDR3 DNA: TGTGCCAGCAGCTTGGTATCAGGGGGCGCAGGCACAGATACGCAGTATTTT
clone size: few; V gene: TRBV11-1; J gene: TRBJ2-3; CDR3 length: 16; D gene: TRBD2; CDR3 protein: CASSSRLAGGIDTQYF; CDR3 DNA: TGTGCCAGCAGCTCGAGACTAGCGGGAGGGATAGATACGCAGTATTTT
clone size: many; V gene: TRBV28; J gene: TRBJ1-2; CDR3 length: 14; D gene: -; CDR3 protein: CASRGPTSTYGYTF; CDR3 DNA: TGTGCCAGCAGAGGCCCGACCAGCACCTATGGCTACACCTTC
clone size: -; V gene: TRBV11-3; J gene: TRBJ1-2; CDR3 length: 12; D gene: -; CDR3 protein: CASSLGFRDYTF; CDR3 DNA: TGTGCCAGCAGCTTAGGGTTCAGGGACTACACCTTC
clone size: -; V gene: TRBV12-3/TRBV12-4; J gene: TRBJ2-7; CDR3 length: 14; D gene: -; CDR3 protein: CASSRTDRWYEQYF; CDR3 DNA: TGTGCCAGCAGTCGGACAGATAGATGGTACGAGCAGTACTTC
clone size: many; V gene: TRBV27; J gene: TRBJ1-6; CDR3 length: 14; D gene: -; CDR3 protein: CASSLPGPNSPLHF; CDR3 DNA: TGTGCCAGCAGTTTACCAGGGCCAAATTCACCCCTCCACTTT
clone size: many; V gene: TRBV12-3/TRBV12-4; J gene: TRBJ2-3; CDR3 length: 15; D gene: TRBD1; CDR3 protein: CASSMTGGGTDTQYF; CDR3 DNA: TGTGCCAGCAGTATGACAGGGGGTGGGACAGATACGCAGTATTTT
clone size: many; V gene: TRBV6-2/TRBV6-3; J gene: TRBJ2-7; CDR3 length: 13; D gene: -; CDR3 protein: CASTRGIAYEQYF; CDR3 DNA: TGTGCCAGCACCCGCGGGATTGCCTACGAGCAGTACTTC
clone size: few; V gene: TRBV27; J gene: TRBJ1-6; CDR3 length: 15; D gene: -; CDR3 protein: CASSFQSSYNSPLHF; CDR3 DNA: TGTGCCAGCAGTTTCCAGAGCTCCTATAATTCACCCCTCCACTTT
clone size: few; V gene: TRBV2; J gene: TRBJ2-4; CDR3 length: 12; D gene: -; CDR3 protein: CASGKGIDIQYF; CDR3 DNA: TGTGCCAGTGGTAAGGGGATCGACATTCAGTACTTC
clone size: many; V gene: TRBV7-9; J gene: TRBJ1-1; CDR3 length: 15; D gene: TRBD1; CDR3 protein: CASSSDRDWRTEAFF; CDR3 DNA: TGTGCCAGCAGCTCGGACAGGGATTGGCGCACTGAAGCTTTCTTT
clone size: few; V gene: TRBV2; J gene: TRBJ1-6; CDR3 length: 15; D gene: -; CDR3 protein: CASSELASFIRTLHF; CDR3 DNA: TGTGCCAGCAGTGAATTGGCCAGCTTTATTCGGACCCTCCACTTT
clone size: many; V gene: TRBV18; J gene: TRBJ2-1; CDR3 length: 16; D gene: -; CDR3 protein: CASSPGASGTYNEQFF; CDR3 DNA: TGTGCCAGCTCACCGGGGGCTAGCGGTACTTACAATGAGCAGTTCTTC
clone size: many; V gene: TRBV30; J gene: TRBJ1-6; CDR3 length: 15; D gene: TRBD1; CDR3 protein: CAWLPGTGGGSPLHF; CDR3 DNA: TGTGCCTGGCTCCCCGGGACAGGGGGTGGATCACCCCTCCACTTT
clone size: many; V gene: TRBV28; J gene: TRBJ2-3; CDR3 length: 16; D gene: TRBD1; CDR3 protein: CASSSDRFTSTDTQYF; CDR3 DNA: TGTGCCAGCAGTTCGGACAGGTTCACTAGCACAGATACGCAGTATTTT